This T cell receptor beta chain was captured by sequencing in a study of cytomegalovirus exposure and HLA in healthy donors. Notes on the study in general: Analysis performed later showed TCR beta chains linked to HLA being more clonally expanded than equally common others. One cluster of highly shared sequence variants probably arose as a sequencing artifact.

Both 60 Vbeta primers and 13 Jbeta primers went into the PCR. This table comes from immunoSEQ multiplex PCR, and its TCRdb copy is limited to in-frame clones, with some not included. The profile covers about 200,000 clones, with about 82% appearing a single time and roughly 3.1% taken by the ten largest. The CDR3 has 18 residues. Per germline, CDR1 LGHNA and CDR2 YNFKEQ. Trimming cost V 3 bases and J 2 bases; bases outside gene matches: 8. With regard to this clone: The antigen remains undetermined.

The TCR comes from a man under 40 in good health and CMV-seronegative. The rearrangement uses TRBV4-2 and TRBJ2-1, with 12 nucleotides matching TRBD2. Input material: PBMCs. CDR3 sequence (DNA): TGTGCCAGCAGCCAGCAGCTGGGACTAGCGGGCCCCTACAATGAGCAGTTCTTC. It encodes CASSQQLGLAGPYNEQFF.